These T cell receptor beta chains were read from a single sample in a study of early T cells in non-severe SARS-CoV-2 infection. MiXCR, applied by TCRdb to the 5' RACE reads, yields one record per CDR3 protein. The sample includes tens of thousands of distinct CDR3 sequences, approximately 9.9% of them seen just once. The sequencing input was whole blood. Every receptor here comes from an adult who was a healthcare worker with PCR-confirmed SARS-CoV-2 infection or an uninfected control (not recorded which). Both conserved end residues are part of each CDR3. Each record gives: D gene, V gene, J gene, clone size, CDR3 protein, CDR3 DNA. D genes are given only for firm matches. Not every row has a clone size; where given, it reads once, few, many or a size class.

d_gene: .
v_gene: TRBV3-1
j_gene: TRBJ2-7
abundance: .
CDR3aa: CATNGPPSNEQYF
CDR3nt: TGTGCCACCAACGGACCGCCCTCTAACGAGCAGTACTTC

d_gene: .
v_gene: TRBV11-2
j_gene: TRBJ1-3
abundance: many
CDR3aa: CASSATSPSGNTIYF
CDR3nt: TGTGCCAGCAGCGCAACAAGTCCCTCTGGAAACACCATATATTTT

d_gene: .
v_gene: TRBV20-1
j_gene: TRBJ1-1
abundance: many
CDR3aa: CSAPSPGVTEAFF
CDR3nt: TGCAGTGCACCGAGCCCAGGGGTAACTGAAGCTTTCTTT

d_gene: .
v_gene: TRBV5-5
j_gene: TRBJ1-3
abundance: many
CDR3aa: CASSYRFVGSSGNTIYF
CDR3nt: TGTGCCAGCAGCTACCGGTTTGTCGGGAGCTCTGGAAACACCATATATTTT

d_gene: TRBD1
v_gene: TRBV3-1
j_gene: TRBJ1-6
abundance: .
CDR3aa: CASSRDRDFFHNSPLHF
CDR3nt: TGTGCCAGCAGCCGGGACAGGGATTTCTTCCATAATTCACCCCTCCACTTT

d_gene: .
v_gene: TRBV5-1
j_gene: TRBJ2-1
abundance: .
CDR3aa: CASSLAGTANEQFF
CDR3nt: TGCGCCAGCAGCTTGGCCGGGACGGCCAATGAGCAGTTCTTC

d_gene: TRBD1
v_gene: TRBV5-1
j_gene: TRBJ1-1
abundance: .
CDR3aa: CASRTGGGNTEAFF
CDR3nt: TGCGCCAGCCGGACAGGAGGGGGTAACACTGAAGCTTTCTTT

d_gene: .
v_gene: TRBV10-2
j_gene: TRBJ1-1
abundance: .
CDR3aa: CASAEWGTEAFF
CDR3nt: TGCGCCAGCGCAGAATGGGGTACTGAAGCTTTCTTT

d_gene: .
v_gene: TRBV6-1
j_gene: TRBJ1-3
abundance: once
CDR3aa: CASSPWLTGNTIYF
CDR3nt: TGTGCCAGCAGTCCCTGGCTAACGGGAAACACCATATATTTT

d_gene: .
v_gene: TRBV18
j_gene: TRBJ2-7
abundance: many
CDR3aa: CASSPAQGEQYF
CDR3nt: TGTGCCAGCTCACCCGCCCAGGGGGAGCAGTACTTC

d_gene: TRBD1
v_gene: TRBV5-6
j_gene: TRBJ2-3
abundance: many
CDR3aa: CASSSKTGIIDTQYF
CDR3nt: TGTGCCAGCAGCTCCAAGACAGGGATAATAGATACGCAGTATTTT

d_gene: .
v_gene: TRBV12-3/TRBV12-4
j_gene: TRBJ1-4
abundance: many
CDR3aa: CASSSRDAPVGEKLFF
CDR3nt: TGTGCCAGCAGTTCCCGGGACGCCCCTGTAGGTGAAAAACTGTTTTTT